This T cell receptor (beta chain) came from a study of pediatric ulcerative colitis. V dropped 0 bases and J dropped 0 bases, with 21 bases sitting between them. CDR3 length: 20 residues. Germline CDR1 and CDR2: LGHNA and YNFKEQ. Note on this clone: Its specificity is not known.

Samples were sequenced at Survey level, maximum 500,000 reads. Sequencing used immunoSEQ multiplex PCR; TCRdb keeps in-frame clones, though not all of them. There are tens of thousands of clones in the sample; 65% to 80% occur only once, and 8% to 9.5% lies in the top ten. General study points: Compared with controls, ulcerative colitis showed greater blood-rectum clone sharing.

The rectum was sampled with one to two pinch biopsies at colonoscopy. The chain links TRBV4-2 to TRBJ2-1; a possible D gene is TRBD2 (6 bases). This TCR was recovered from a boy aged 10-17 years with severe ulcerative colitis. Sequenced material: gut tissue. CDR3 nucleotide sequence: TGTGCCAGCAGCCAAGACGGGTTGGGTAGTGGGGGGAGCTCCTACAATGAGCAGTTCTTC. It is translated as CASSQDGLGSGGSSYNEQFF.